This TCR beta chain derives from a study of T cells after yellow fever vaccination. General study findings and limits: Abundant clonotypes from the bulk population could have been carried over as contaminants into FACS-sorted repertoires. Reappearance after the booster was seen for most primary-vaccination clones, at roughly 96% CD4 and roughly 90% CD8. Overlap between CD4 and CD8 compartments was detected for a small share of clonotypes.

A universal primer site and UMIs were added as TCR cDNA was made by 5'RACE template switching. A single record per CDR3 protein comes from TCRdb applying MiXCR to the 5' RACE reads. This repertoire shows 150,000 to 200,000 distinct CDR3 sequences, 11% found once; its top ten account for 35% to 45%. Comment on this clonotype: Its antigen is as yet unknown.

The specimen comprised CD8+ T cells sorted from PBMCs, sampled 15 days after the yellow fever booster vaccination. This clonotype was sampled from a young man who received the YFV17D yellow fever vaccine.

CDR3 sequence: CASSVGADSYEQYF. DNA of the CDR3: TGTGCCAGCAGCGTAGGGGCCGACAGCTACGAGCAGTACTTC. The V gene is TRBV9, the J gene TRBJ2-7; possible D gene TRBD1, 5 bases. The CDR3 length is 14 residues. CDR1 and CDR2 (germline): SGDLS, YYNGEE. V lost 0 bases to trimming and J lost 3 bases, with 10 bases between them.